The present T cell receptor beta chain was sequenced within a study of blood T cell repertoires in COVID-19. Study-level background: The United States, Italy and Spain supplied acute and convalescent COVID-19 samples. Sources were T cells, B-cell-depleted T cells, or PBMCs; the material itself was cDNA or gDNA.

Per the study methods: Nucleated cell number was recorded as an estimate derived from reference gene primer amplification. The protocol was immunoSEQ multiplex PCR, while the TCRdb copy is restricted to in-frame clones and leaves out a portion. V and J calls and clone size are copied from that table; D and trimming were computed from the DNA. The sample includes roughly 50,000 clones, approximately 90% seen only once; the top ten take approximately 13%. The CDR3 totals 15 residues. V lost 0 bases and J lost 8, with 14 bases in between. Germline CDR1 SGDLS, CDR2 YYNGEE. The specimen was peripheral blood. V and J are TRBV9 and TRBJ1-4; D is perhaps TRBD1 (5 bases). This clonotype was sampled from a man older than 75 with acute or convalescent COVID-19. The CDR3 is CASSVEGQGWEKLFF. The CDR3 region has the DNA TGTGCCAGCAGCGTAGAAGGGCAGGGTTGGGAAAAACTGTTTTTT.